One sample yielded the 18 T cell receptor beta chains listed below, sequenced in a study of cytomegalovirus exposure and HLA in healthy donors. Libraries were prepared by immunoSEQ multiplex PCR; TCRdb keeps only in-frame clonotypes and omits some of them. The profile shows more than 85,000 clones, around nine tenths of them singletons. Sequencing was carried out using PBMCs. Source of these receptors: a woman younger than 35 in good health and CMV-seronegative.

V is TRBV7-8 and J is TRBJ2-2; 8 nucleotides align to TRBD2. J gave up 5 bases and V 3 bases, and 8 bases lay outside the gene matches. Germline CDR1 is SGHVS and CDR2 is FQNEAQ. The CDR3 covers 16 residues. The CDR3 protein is CASSFQTSGGTGELFF. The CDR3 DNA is TGTGCCAGCAGCTTTCAAACTAGCGGAGGGACCGGGGAGCTGTTTTTT.

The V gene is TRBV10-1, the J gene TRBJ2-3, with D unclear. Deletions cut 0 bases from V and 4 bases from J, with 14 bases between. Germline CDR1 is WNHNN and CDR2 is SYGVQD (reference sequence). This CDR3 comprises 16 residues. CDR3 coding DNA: TGCGCCAGCAGTGAGTCCCCTCGCGGTAAGGCAGATACGCAGTATTTT. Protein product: CASSESPRGKADTQYF.

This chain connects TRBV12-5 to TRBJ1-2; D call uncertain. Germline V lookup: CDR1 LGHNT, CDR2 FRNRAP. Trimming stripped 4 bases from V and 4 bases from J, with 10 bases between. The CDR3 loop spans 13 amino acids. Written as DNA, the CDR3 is TGTGCTAGTGGTTCGGACTTCCCCTATGGCTACACCTTC. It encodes CASGSDFPYGYTF.

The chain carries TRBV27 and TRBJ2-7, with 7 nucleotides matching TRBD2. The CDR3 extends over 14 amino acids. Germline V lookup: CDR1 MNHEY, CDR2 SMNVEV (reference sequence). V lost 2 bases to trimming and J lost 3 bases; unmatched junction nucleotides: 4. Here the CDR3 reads CASSLGSGDYEQYF. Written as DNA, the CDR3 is TGTGCCAGCAGTTTAGGAAGCGGGGACTACGAGCAGTACTTC.

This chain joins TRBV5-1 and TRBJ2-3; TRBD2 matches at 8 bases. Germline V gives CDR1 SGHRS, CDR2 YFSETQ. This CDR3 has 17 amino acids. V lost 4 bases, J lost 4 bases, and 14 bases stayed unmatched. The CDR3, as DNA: TGCGCCAGCAGCACCGGGACTAGTCATTTCTCGCCAGATACGCAGTATTTT. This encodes CASSTGTSHFSPDTQYF.

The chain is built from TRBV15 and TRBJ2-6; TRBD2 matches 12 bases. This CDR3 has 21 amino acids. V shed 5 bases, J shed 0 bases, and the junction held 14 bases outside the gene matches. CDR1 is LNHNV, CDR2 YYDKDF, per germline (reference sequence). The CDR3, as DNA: TGTGCCACCAGCCTACCGTGGGGACTAGCGGGCACTAACTCTGGGGCCAACGTCCTGACTTTC. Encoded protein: CATSLPWGLAGTNSGANVLTF.

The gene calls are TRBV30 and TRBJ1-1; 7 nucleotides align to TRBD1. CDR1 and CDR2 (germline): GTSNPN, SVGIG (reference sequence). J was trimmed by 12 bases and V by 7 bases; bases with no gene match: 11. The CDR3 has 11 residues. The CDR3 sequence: CASDRVGISFF. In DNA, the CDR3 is TGTGCCTCAGACAGGGTAGGGATTTCTTTCTTT.

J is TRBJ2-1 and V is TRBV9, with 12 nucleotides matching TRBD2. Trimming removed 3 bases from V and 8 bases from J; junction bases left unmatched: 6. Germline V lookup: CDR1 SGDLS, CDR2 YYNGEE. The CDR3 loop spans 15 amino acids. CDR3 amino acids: CASSARLAGADEQFF. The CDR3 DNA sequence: TGTGCCAGCAGCGCACGACTAGCGGGAGCGGATGAGCAGTTCTTC.

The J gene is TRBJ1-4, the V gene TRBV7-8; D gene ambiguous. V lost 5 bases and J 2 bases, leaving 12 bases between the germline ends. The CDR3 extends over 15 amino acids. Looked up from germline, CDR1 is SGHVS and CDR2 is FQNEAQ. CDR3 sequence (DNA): TGTGCCAGCAGCCCGGAAATAGCCACTAATGAAAAACTGTTTTTT. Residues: CASSPEIATNEKLFF.

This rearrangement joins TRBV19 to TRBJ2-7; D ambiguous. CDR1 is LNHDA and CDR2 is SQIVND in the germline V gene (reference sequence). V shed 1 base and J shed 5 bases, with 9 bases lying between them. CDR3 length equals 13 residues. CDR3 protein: CASSIGSLDEQYF. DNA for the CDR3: TGTGCCAGTAGTATAGGGAGTCTGGACGAGCAGTACTTC.

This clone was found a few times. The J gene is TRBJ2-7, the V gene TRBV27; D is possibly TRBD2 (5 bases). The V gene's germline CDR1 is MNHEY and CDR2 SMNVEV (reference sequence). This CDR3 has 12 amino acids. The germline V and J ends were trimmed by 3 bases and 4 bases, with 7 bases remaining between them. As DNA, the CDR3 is TGTGCCAGCAGTTTGCCGGGGTACGAGCAGTACTTC. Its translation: CASSLPGYEQYF.

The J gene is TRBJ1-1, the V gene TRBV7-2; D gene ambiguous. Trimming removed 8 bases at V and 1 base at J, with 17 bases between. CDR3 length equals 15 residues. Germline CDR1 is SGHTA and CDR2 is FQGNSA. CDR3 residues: CASSAMLPGNTEAFF. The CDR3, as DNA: TGTGCCAGCTCCGCAATGTTACCGGGGAACACTGAAGCTTTCTTT. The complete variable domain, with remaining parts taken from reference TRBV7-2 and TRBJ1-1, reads GAGVSQSPSNKVTEKGKDVELRCDPISGHTALYWYRQSLGQGLEFLIYFQGNSAPDKSGLPSDRFSAERTGGSVSTLTIQRTQQEDSAVYLCASSAMLPGNTEAFFGQGTRLTVV.

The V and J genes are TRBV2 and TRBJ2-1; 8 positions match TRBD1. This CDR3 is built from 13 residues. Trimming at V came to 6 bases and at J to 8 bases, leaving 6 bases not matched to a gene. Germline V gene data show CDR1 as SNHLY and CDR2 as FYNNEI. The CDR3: CASSRPQGDEQFF. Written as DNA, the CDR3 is TGTGCCAGCAGCCGCCCACAGGGGGATGAGCAGTTCTTC.

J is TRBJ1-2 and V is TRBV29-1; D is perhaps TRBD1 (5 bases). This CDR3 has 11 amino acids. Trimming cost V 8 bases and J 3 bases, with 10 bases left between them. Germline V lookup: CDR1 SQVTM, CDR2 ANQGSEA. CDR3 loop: CSSGGDYGYTF. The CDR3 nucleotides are TGCAGCTCGGGAGGGGACTATGGCTACACCTTC.

CDR3 region: CAWSPKTGQGHQPQHF. CDR3 nucleotides: TGTGCCTGGAGTCCGAAAACTGGACAGGGCCATCAGCCCCAGCATTTT. The chain carries TRBV30 and TRBJ1-5; TRBD1 matches at 8 bases. V lost 2 bases, J lost 5 bases, and 11 bases stayed unmatched. Germline CDR1 is GTSNPN and CDR2 is SVGIG (reference sequence). The CDR3 loop spans 16 amino acids.

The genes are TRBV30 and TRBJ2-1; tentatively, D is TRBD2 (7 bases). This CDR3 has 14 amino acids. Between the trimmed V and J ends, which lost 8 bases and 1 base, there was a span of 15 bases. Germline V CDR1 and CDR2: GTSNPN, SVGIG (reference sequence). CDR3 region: CAQRGEGSYNEQFF. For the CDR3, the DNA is TGTGCCCAGAGGGGGGAGGGGTCCTACAATGAGCAGTTCTTC.

The CDR3: CASSLGGPGIGYNEQFF. Written as DNA, the CDR3 is TGTGCCAGCAGCTTAGGGGGGCCGGGGATAGGCTACAATGAGCAGTTCTTC. This chain connects TRBV7-2 to TRBJ2-1; D is possibly TRBD1 (6 bases). Germline V gene lookup returns CDR1 SGHTA and CDR2 FQGNSA. The CDR3 runs 17 residues. V lost 1 base to trimming and J lost 3 bases, with 16 bases between them.

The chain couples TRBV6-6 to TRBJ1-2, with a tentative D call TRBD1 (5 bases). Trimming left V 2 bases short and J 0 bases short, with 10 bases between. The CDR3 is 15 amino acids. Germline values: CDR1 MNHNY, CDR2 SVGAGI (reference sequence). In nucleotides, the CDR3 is TGTGCCAGCAGTTACGGAGGGGAGGCTAACTATGGCTACACCTTC. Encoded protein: CASSYGGEANYGYTF.